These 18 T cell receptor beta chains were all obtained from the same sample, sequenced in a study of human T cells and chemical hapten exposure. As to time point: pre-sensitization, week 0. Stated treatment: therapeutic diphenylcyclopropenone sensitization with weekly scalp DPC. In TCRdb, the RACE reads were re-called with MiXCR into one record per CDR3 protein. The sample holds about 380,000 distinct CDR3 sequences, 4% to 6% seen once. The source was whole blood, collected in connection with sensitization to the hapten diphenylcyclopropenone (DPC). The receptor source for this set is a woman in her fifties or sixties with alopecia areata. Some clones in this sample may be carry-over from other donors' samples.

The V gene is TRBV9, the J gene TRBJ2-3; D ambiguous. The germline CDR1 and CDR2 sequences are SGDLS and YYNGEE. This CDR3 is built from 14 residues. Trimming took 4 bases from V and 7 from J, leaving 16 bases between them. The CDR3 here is CASSLTEYVNTQYF. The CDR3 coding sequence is TGTGCCAGCAGCCTAACCGAGTATGTGAATACGCAGTATTTT.

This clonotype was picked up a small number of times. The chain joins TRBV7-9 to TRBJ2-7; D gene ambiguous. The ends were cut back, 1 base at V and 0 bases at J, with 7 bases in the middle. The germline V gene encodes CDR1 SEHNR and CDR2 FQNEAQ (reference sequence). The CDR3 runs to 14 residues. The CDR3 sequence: CASSLEAPSYEQYF. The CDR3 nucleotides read TGTGCCAGCAGCTTAGAGGCCCCCTCCTACGAGCAGTACTTC.

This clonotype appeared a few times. The CDR3 DNA reads as TGTGCCAGCAGCTTAGCGCCAGGAACGAACACCGGGGAGCTGTTTTTT. It translates to CASSLAPGTNTGELFF. V is TRBV11-2 and J is TRBJ2-2; D is unresolved. The CDR3 consists of 16 residues. Per germline, CDR1 SGHAT and CDR2 FQNNGV. Trimming removed 1 base from V and 0 bases from J, with 9 bases in between.

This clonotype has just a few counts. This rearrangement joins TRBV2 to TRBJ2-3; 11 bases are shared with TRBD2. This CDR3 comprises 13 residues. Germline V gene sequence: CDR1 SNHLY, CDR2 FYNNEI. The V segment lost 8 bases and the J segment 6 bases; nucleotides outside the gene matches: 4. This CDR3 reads CASERTSGDTQYF. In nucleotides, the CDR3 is TGTGCCAGCGAACGGACTAGCGGGGATACGCAGTATTTT.

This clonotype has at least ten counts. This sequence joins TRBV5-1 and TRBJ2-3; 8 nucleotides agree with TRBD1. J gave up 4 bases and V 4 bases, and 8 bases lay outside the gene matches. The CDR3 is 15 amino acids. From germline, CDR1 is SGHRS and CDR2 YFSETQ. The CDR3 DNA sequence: TGCGCCAGCAGCATTGGACAGGGTCAGTCAGATACGCAGTATTTT. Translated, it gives CASSIGQGQSDTQYF. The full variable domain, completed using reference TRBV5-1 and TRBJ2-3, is KAGVTQTPRYLIKTRGQQVTLSCSPISGHRSVSWYQQTPGQGLQFLFEYFSETQRNKGNFPGRFSGRQFSNSRSEMNVSTLELGDSALYLCASSIGQGQSDTQYFGPGTRLTVL.

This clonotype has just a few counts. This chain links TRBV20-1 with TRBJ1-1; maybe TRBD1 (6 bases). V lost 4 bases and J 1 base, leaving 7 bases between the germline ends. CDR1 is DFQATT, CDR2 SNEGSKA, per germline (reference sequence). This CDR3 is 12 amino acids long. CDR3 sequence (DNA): TGCAGTGCTAAGGACAGGAACACTGAAGCTTTCTTT. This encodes CSAKDRNTEAFF.

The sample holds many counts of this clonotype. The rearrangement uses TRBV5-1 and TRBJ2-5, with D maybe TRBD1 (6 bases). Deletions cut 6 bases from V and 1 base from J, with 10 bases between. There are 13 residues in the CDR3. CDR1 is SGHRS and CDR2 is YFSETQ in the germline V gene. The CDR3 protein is CASKRTVQETQYF. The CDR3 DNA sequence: TGCGCCAGCAAAAGGACAGTCCAAGAGACCCAGTACTTC.

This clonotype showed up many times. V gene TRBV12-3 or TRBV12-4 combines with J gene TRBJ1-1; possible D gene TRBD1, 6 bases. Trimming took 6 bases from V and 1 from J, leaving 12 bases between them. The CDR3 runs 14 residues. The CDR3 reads CASRLGTQNTEAFF. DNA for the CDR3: TGTGCCAGCAGGCTTGGGACACAGAACACTGAAGCTTTCTTT.

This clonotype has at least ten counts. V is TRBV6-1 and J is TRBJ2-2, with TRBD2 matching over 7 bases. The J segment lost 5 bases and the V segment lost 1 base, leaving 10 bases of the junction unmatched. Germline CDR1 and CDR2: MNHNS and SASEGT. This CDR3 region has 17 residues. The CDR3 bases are TGTGCCAGCAGTGAAGGGGTAGGGCTAGCGGTTACCGGGGAGCTGTTTTTT. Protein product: CASSEGVGLAVTGELFF.

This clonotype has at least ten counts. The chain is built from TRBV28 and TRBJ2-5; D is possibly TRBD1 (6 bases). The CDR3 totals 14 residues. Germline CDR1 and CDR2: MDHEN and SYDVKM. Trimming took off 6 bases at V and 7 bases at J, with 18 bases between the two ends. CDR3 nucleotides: TGTGCCAGCAGGGTCGTGGGGACACCAGGGACCCAGTACTTC. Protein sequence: CASRVVGTPGTQYF.

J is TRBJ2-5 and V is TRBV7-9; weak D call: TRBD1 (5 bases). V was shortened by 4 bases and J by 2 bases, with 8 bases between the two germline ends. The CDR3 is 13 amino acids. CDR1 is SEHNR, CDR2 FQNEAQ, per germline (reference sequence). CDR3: CASSSDRQETQYF. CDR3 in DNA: TGTGCCAGCAGCTCCGACAGACAAGAGACCCAGTACTTC.

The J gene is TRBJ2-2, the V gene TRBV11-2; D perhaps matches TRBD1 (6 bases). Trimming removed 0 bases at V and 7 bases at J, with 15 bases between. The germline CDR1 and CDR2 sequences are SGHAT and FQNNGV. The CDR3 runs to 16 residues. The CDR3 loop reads CASSLEGAGTGGELFF. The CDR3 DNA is TGTGCCAGCAGCTTAGAGGGGGCAGGGACCGGCGGGGAGCTGTTTTTT.

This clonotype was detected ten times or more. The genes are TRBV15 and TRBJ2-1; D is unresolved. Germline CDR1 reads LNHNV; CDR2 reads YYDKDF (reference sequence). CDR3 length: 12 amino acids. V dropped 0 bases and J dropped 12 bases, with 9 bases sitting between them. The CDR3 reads CATSRDSWGQFF. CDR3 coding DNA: TGTGCCACCAGCAGAGATTCGTGGGGGCAGTTCTTC.

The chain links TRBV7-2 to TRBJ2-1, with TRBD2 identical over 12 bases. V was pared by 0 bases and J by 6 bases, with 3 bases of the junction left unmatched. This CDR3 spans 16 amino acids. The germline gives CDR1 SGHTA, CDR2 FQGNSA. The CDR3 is CASSLAALAGGNEQFF. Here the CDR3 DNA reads TGTGCCAGCAGCTTAGCTGCACTAGCGGGAGGCAATGAGCAGTTCTTC.

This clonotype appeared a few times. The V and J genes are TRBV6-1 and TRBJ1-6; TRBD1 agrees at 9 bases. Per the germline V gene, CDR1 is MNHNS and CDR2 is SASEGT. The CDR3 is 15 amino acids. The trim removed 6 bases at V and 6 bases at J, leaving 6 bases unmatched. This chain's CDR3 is CASREPTGGNSPLHF. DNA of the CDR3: TGTGCCAGCAGAGAACCGACAGGGGGTAATTCACCCCTCCACTTT.

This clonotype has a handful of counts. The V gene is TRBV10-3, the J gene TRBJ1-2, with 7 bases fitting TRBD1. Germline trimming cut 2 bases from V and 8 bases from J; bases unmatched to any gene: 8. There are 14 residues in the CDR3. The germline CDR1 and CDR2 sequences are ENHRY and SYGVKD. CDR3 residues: CAISERGDSDGYTF. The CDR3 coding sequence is TGTGCCATCAGTGAGAGGGGGGACAGCGACGGCTACACCTTC.

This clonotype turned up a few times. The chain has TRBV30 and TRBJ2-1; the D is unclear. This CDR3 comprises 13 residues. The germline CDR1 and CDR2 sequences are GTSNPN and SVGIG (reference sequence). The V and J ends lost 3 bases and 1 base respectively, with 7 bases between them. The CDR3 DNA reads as TGTGCCTGGAGAGCCGGTTCCTACAATGAGCAGTTCTTC. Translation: CAWRAGSYNEQFF.

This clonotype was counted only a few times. CDR3 in DNA: TGCAGTGCTAGGACCGGCAACTATGGCTACACCTTC. It encodes CSARTGNYGYTF. V is TRBV20-1 and J is TRBJ1-2; no reliable D call. This CDR3 is built from 12 residues. Germline CDR1 DFQATT, CDR2 SNEGSKA (reference sequence). Between the trimmed V and J ends, which lost 3 bases and 2 bases, there was a span of 7 bases.